This is a list of T cell receptor beta chains from one sample in a study of blood T cell repertoires in COVID-19. Clones were read by immunoSEQ multiplex PCR, and TCRdb kept only the in-frame ones, dropping some. Of about 670,000 clones listed, about nine tenths are singletons. The sequenced sample consisted of peripheral blood. These receptors all stem from a woman aged 18-35 years with acute or convalescent COVID-19. CDR3s include the opening cysteine and the closing phenylalanine or tryptophan. D genes are given only for firm matches. The size entry is marked missing in some rows and otherwise reads once, few, many or a size class.

J gene | D gene | V gene | clone size | CDR3 DNA | CDR3 protein
TRBJ1-1 | . | TRBV6-2/TRBV6-3 | . | TGTGCCAGCAGCGGACAGTATTACACTGAAGCTTTCTTT | CASSGQYYTEAFF
TRBJ1-2 | TRBD1 | TRBV6-5 | . | TGTGCCAGCAGTCCTCTATGGACAGGGGGAGCTGGCTACACCTTC | CASSPLWTGGAGYTF
TRBJ1-3 | TRBD1 | TRBV9 | . | TGTGCCAGCAGCTCTAGACAGGGTCTCCTCAGAAACACCATATATTTT | CASSSRQGLLRNTIYF
TRBJ1-1 | . | TRBV6-5 | . | TGTGCCAGCAGGTCGGGGGGGCTTACTGAAGCTTTCTTT | CASRSGGLTEAFF
TRBJ2-2 | . | TRBV5-6 | . | TGTGCCAGCAGCTGGGGGCGGACCGGGGAGCTGTTTTTT | CASSWGRTGELFF
TRBJ1-2 | TRBD1 | TRBV4-1 | few | TGCGCCAGCTGGGGAACAGGGGGCGTTAACTATGGCTACACCTTC | CASWGTGGVNYGYTF
TRBJ2-7 | . | TRBV10-3 | . | TGTGCCATCAGTGTTCCCCACCGGAGCGAGCAGTACTTC | CAISVPHRSEQYF
TRBJ1-2 | TRBD1 | TRBV9 | . | TGTGCCAGCAGCGCCCCGGGACAGGGGGCAGGAGGCTACACCTTC | CASSAPGQGAGGYTF
TRBJ1-1 | . | TRBV7-8 | . | TGTGCCAGCAGCCGATTATTACAGGAAGCTTTCTTT | CASSRLLQEAFF
TRBJ1-6 | TRBD1 | TRBV4-2 | few | TGTGCCAGCAGCCAAGAAAGGACAGGGTGGGGTGGTTCACCCCTCCACTTT | CASSQERTGWGGSPLHF
TRBJ2-7 | TRBD2 | TRBV20-1 | . | TGCAGTGCTAGTGCTAGCGGGGGTCTATCCTACGAGCAGTACTTC | CSASASGGLSYEQYF
TRBJ2-1 | TRBD2 | TRBV19 | . | TGTGCCAGTAGTATTGCGGGGGGGGACAATGAGCAGTTCTTC | CASSIAGGDNEQFF
TRBJ1-2 | TRBD1 | TRBV6-5 | few | TGTGCCAGCAGCGACAGGGATAGGAATGGCTACACCTTC | CASSDRDRNGYTF
TRBJ1-2 | . | TRBV7-6 | . | TGTGCCAGCAGCCCCCGGGACACGGGGAACTATGGCTACACCTTC | CASSPRDTGNYGYTF
TRBJ1-5 | TRBD1 | TRBV6-1 | . | TGTGCCAGCAGTGAAATACTTACAGGGGCGAGAGGAAGACAGCCCCAGCATTTT | CASSEILTGARGRQPQHF
TRBJ2-7 | . | TRBV5-7 | . | TGTGCCAGCAGCAATTCAGGGGTGCGCGAGCAGTACTTC | CASSNSGVREQYF
TRBJ2-1 | TRBD2 | TRBV5-1 | . | TGCGCCAGCAGCAAGGCGGGGGATTACAATGAGCAGTTCTTC | CASSKAGDYNEQFF
TRBJ1-5 | . | TRBV28 | . | TGTGCCAGCAGTTTAAGCGGGGGCAGCTCTCAGCCCCAGCATTTT | CASSLSGGSSQPQHF
TRBJ1-2 | . | TRBV25-1 | . | TGTGCCAGCAGCCTACAGGGCTCCGGGGGCTACACCTTC | CASSLQGSGGYTF
TRBJ1-3 | TRBD1 | TRBV3-1/TRBV3-2 | . | TGTGCCAGCAGCCTTACAGGGAACAGGGGGCTTGGAAACACCATATATTTT | CASSLTGNRGLGNTIYF
TRBJ2-6 | . | TRBV5-1 | . | TGCGCCAGCAGCTTGGTGACAAGTGGGGCCAACGTCCTGACTTTC | CASSLVTSGANVLTF
TRBJ1-6 | . | TRBV10-3 | . | TGTGCCATCAGACCGGACAGTTTCAATTCACCCCTCCACTTT | CAIRPDSFNSPLHF
TRBJ2-5 | . | TRBV6-5 | . | TGTGCCAGCGATCCAGTTATGGAGGCAGAGACCCAGTACTTC | CASDPVMEAETQYF
TRBJ1-2 | . | TRBV7-9 | few | TGTGCCAGCAGCTCGCCAGGGTACTATGGCTACACCTTC | CASSSPGYYGYTF
TRBJ2-1 | TRBD2 | TRBV6-4 | . | TGTGCCAGCAGTGAGGCCGCTAGCGGGGGGAACAATGAGCAGTTCTTC | CASSEAASGGNNEQFF
TRBJ1-1 | . | TRBV5-6 | once | TGTGCCAGCAGCTTTCCGGGGATGAACACTGAAGCTTTCTTT | CASSFPGMNTEAFF
TRBJ2-7 | . | TRBV11-3 | once | TGTGCCAGCAGCCCTGGACAGTCCTACGAGCAGTACTTC | CASSPGQSYEQYF
TRBJ1-1 | TRBD1 | TRBV6-4 | . | TGTGCCAGCAAAGGGGTAGGACAGGGGGCCCTGTTTAAATACACTGAAGCTTTCTTT | CASKGVGQGALFKYTEAFF
TRBJ2-7 | TRBD2 | TRBV19 | . | TGTGCCAGTAGTCGGACTAGCGGCTTCATCTACGAGCAGTACTTC | CASSRTSGFIYEQYF
TRBJ1-3 | . | TRBV5-4 | . | TGTGCCAGCAGCTTTGGCGGAAACACCATATATTTT | CASSFGGNTIYF
TRBJ1-5 | TRBD1 | TRBV4-1 | . | TGCGCCAGCAGCCGAGCACCCGGGACAGGGGGCAGTCAGCCCCAGCATTTT | CASSRAPGTGGSQPQHF
TRBJ1-2 | . | TRBV9 | . | TGTGCCAGCAGCCTAAATACAGTTAACTATGGCTACACCTTC | CASSLNTVNYGYTF
TRBJ2-1 | . | TRBV27 | . | TGTGCCAGCAGTACCCTGGCGGGGGCGCCAAACAATGAGCAGTTCTTC | CASSTLAGAPNNEQFF
TRBJ1-1 | . | TRBV10-2 | . | TGCGCCAGCAGTAGCAGGGAGAACACTGAAGCTTTCTTT | CASSSRENTEAFF
TRBJ2-1 | . | TRBV19 | . | TGTGCCAGTAGTATAGACGACAAAGGACTTTACAATGAGCAGTTCTTC | CASSIDDKGLYNEQFF
TRBJ2-7 | . | TRBV24-1 | . | TGTGCCACCAGTGATAGCCGAACGGCCTACGAGCAGTACTTC | CATSDSRTAYEQYF
TRBJ1-2 | . | TRBV29-1 | . | TGCAGCGTTGGGGAAAACGGGGGTGGCTACACCTTC | CSVGENGGGYTF
TRBJ2-2 | TRBD1 | TRBV5-1 | . | TGCGCCAGCAGCGCGGCCGGGACAGGGGCCGGGGAGCTGTTTTTT | CASSAAGTGAGELFF
TRBJ1-3 | . | TRBV3-1/TRBV3-2 | . | TGTGCCAGCAGCCAAGGACAGAACACCATATATTTT | CASSQGQNTIYF
TRBJ1-2 | . | TRBV11-2 | . | TGTGCCAGCAGCTTAGGGCAGGCCAGCTCCTATGGCTACACCTTC | CASSLGQASSYGYTF
TRBJ2-4 | TRBD2 | TRBV4-2 | . | TGTGCCAGCAGCCAAGAGACTAGCGGGGTGGGTATTCAGTACTTC | CASSQETSGVGIQYF
TRBJ2-2 | TRBD1 | TRBV18 | . | TGTGCCAGCTCACCACCGGCGAGCCAGGGGGCCGGGGAGCTGTTTTTT | CASSPPASQGAGELFF